The 21 T cell receptor beta chains below all came from one sample that was sequenced in a study of T cell responses to AZD1222 COVID-19 vaccine. Clones were read by immunoSEQ multiplex PCR, and TCRdb kept only the in-frame ones, dropping some. In the table there are about 40,000 clones, over 80% of which are singletons. Sequencing used peripheral blood, obtained 28 days after the second AZD1222 dose. These receptors came from an adult who received the AZD1222 COVID-19 vaccine.

The rearrangement links TRBV30 to TRBJ1-1; D is undetermined. CDR3 length: 11 residues. V dropped 5 bases and J dropped 11 bases, with 15 bases sitting between them. Germline-derived CDR1 and CDR2 are GTSNPN and SVGIG (reference sequence). The CDR3 here is CAWVTASGAFF. The CDR3 DNA follows: TGTGCCTGGGTGACGGCTTCGGGGGCTTTCTTT.

The chain couples TRBV5-1 to TRBJ1-1; D might be TRBD1 (5 bases). Trimming stripped 0 bases from V and 4 bases from J, with 19 bases between. CDR3 length equals 17 residues. Germline V gene data show CDR1 as SGHRS and CDR2 as YFSETQ. CDR3 coding DNA: TGCGCCAGCAGCTTGGCTCTCAGGGAGTCGAGAAGCACTGAAGCTTTCTTT. Its protein is CASSLALRESRSTEAFF.

This rearrangement joins TRBV7-8 to TRBJ1-2, with 8 bases matching TRBD1. Germline CDR1 and CDR2: SGHVS and FQNEAQ. The CDR3 is 17 amino acids. J lost 3 bases, V lost 2 bases, and 11 bases had no gene match. The CDR3 sequence: CASSLSFGQGSDYGYTF. CDR3 DNA sequence: TGTGCCAGCAGCTTATCATTTGGACAGGGCTCTGACTATGGCTACACCTTC.

The genes are TRBV28 and TRBJ1-6, with a tentative D call TRBD1 (5 bases). Trimming took 4 bases from V and 7 from J, leaving 14 bases between them. The CDR3 is 15 amino acids. CDR1 is MDHEN and CDR2 is SYDVKM in the germline V gene. This CDR3 is CASSSPPGLNSPLHF. The CDR3 nucleotides read TGTGCCAGCAGTTCCCCCCCGGGACTCAATTCACCCCTCCACTTT. The full variable domain, with the rest looked up from reference TRBV28 and TRBJ1-6, is DVKVTQSSRYLVKRTGEKVFLECVQDMDHENMFWYRQDPGLGLRLIYFSYDVKMKEKGDIPEGYSVSREKKERFSLILESASTNQTSMYLCASSSPPGLNSPLHFGNGTRLTVT.

V is TRBV15 and J is TRBJ2-3; D is unresolved. V was trimmed by 1 base and J by 0 bases, leaving 8 bases between them. Germline assignment: CDR1 LNHNV and CDR2 YYDKDF (reference sequence). The CDR3 covers 15 residues. CDR3 coding DNA: TGTGCCACCAGCAGAGGAGGTGGAAGCACAGATACGCAGTATTTT. Translating it yields CATSRGGGSTDTQYF.

The chain employs TRBV5-6 and TRBJ1-2; D possibly corresponds to TRBD1 (6 bases). This CDR3 region has 13 residues. The V end was cut by 3 bases, the J end by 13 bases, with 19 bases between. Germline-derived CDR1 and CDR2 are SGHDT and YYEEEE. The CDR3: CASSSQTGTWGTF. In nucleotides, the CDR3 is TGTGCCAGCAGCTCGCAGACAGGAACCTGGGGCACCTTC.

Only one count was recorded for this clone. Written as DNA, the CDR3 is TGTGCCAGCAGCTTAGGTGCAGGGTTCCAAGATACGCAGTATTTT. Amino acids: CASSLGAGFQDTQYF. This chain uses TRBV11-2 with TRBJ2-3; D possibly corresponds to TRBD1 (5 bases). V lost 1 base and J lost 5, with 13 bases in between. CDR1 SGHAT and CDR2 FQNNGV come from the germline V gene. This CDR3 is 15 amino acids long.

The chain couples TRBV30 to TRBJ1-5; 8 nucleotides align to TRBD1. The CDR3 is 14 amino acids. V lost 1 base to trimming and J lost 7 bases; unmatched junction nucleotides: 6. Germline V gene data show CDR1 as GTSNPN and CDR2 as SVGIG (reference sequence). The CDR3 loop reads CAWSAGQGWQPQHF. CDR3 sequence (DNA): TGTGCCTGGAGTGCCGGACAGGGATGGCAGCCCCAGCATTTT.

The V and J genes are TRBV2 and TRBJ2-4; TRBD1 matches at 8 bases. The CDR3 runs to 19 residues. The germline V gene encodes CDR1 SNHLY and CDR2 FYNNEI. Trimming took 3 bases from V and 0 from J; bases not matched to a gene: 13. The chain's CDR3 is CASSDVIFTRGQAKNIQYF. The CDR3, as DNA: TGTGCCAGCAGTGACGTTATTTTTACCAGGGGGCAAGCCAAAAACATTCAGTACTTC.

This chain connects TRBV7-8 to TRBJ2-3; 7 positions agree with TRBD2. V shed 4 bases, J shed 0 bases, and the junction held 7 bases outside the gene matches. CDR1 is SGHVS and CDR2 is FQNEAQ in the germline V gene. This CDR3 comprises 16 residues. The CDR3 region is CASSSRPGGSTDTQYF. The DNA of the CDR3 is TGTGCCAGCAGCTCACGGCCCGGGGGGAGCACAGATACGCAGTATTTT.

The chain combines TRBV30 with TRBJ1-2; TRBD1 matches at 8 bases. The length of the CDR3 is 15 residues. The trim removed 1 base at V and 5 bases at J, leaving 9 bases unmatched. The V gene's germline CDR1 is GTSNPN and CDR2 SVGIG (reference sequence). CDR3 amino acids: CAWSGPSGQGYGYTF. CDR3 coding DNA: TGTGCCTGGAGTGGACCTAGTGGACAGGGTTATGGCTACACCTTC.

J is TRBJ2-1 and V is TRBV5-1; D is ambiguous. Germline V CDR1 and CDR2: SGHRS, YFSETQ. V was pared by 4 bases and J by 9 bases, with 8 bases between. The CDR3 contains 11 residues. The CDR3 nucleotides read TGCGCCAGCAGCCCCCCCGCTGAGCAGTTCTTC. Its translation: CASSPPAEQFF.

The chain employs TRBV4-2 and TRBJ2-3; D is unresolved. Germline V gene sequence: CDR1 LGHNA, CDR2 YNFKEQ. V was cut by 0 bases and J by 1 base, with 11 bases left in between. The CDR3 totals 16 residues. The CDR3 reads CASSQDRAGGTDTQYF. The CDR3 nucleotides read TGTGCCAGCAGCCAAGATAGGGCAGGAGGCACAGATACGCAGTATTTT.

In nucleotides, the CDR3 is TGTGCCAGCAGCCTATCGGGGGGGGTTGTAGATACGCAGTATTTT. Translating gives CASSLSGGVVDTQYF. The V gene is TRBV7-6, the J gene TRBJ2-3; 8 bases map to TRBD2. Germline V CDR1 and CDR2: SGHVS, FNYEAQ. The V gene end was trimmed by 5 bases and the J gene end by 5 bases; junction bases not matched to a gene: 9. This CDR3 has 15 residues. Full variable domain (rest looked up from reference TRBV7-6 and TRBJ2-3): GAGVSQSPRYKVTKRGQDVALRCDPISGHVSLYWYRQALGQGPEFLTYFNYEAQQDKSGLPNDRFSAERPEGSISTLTIQRTEQRDSAMYRCASSLSGGVVDTQYFGPGTRLTVL.

This chain links TRBV19 with TRBJ1-5; 7 nucleotides agree with TRBD1. Germline CDR1 reads LNHDA; CDR2 reads SQIVND (reference sequence). The CDR3 is 14 residues long. V shed 7 bases, J shed 4 bases, and the junction held 7 bases outside the gene matches. The CDR3 DNA reads TGTGCCAGTACTTACAGGGGTTCAAATCAGCCCCAGCATTTT. Translating gives CASTYRGSNQPQHF.

This clone occurred a few times. The chain has TRBV19 and TRBJ1-1; D is uncertain. Germline-derived CDR1 and CDR2 are LNHDA and SQIVND (reference sequence). V lost 5 bases to trimming and J lost 0 bases, with 10 bases between them. The CDR3 is 14 residues long. The CDR3 nucleotides are TGTGCCAGTAGTTTTTTGGGGTTGAACACTGAAGCTTTCTTT. Its translation: CASSFLGLNTEAFF.

This rearrangement joins TRBV5-4 to TRBJ2-7; D may be TRBD1 (5 bases). Trimming left V 4 bases short and J 3 bases short, with 14 bases between. CDR1 is SGHNT and CDR2 is YYREEE in the germline V gene (reference sequence). The CDR3 is 14 residues long. The CDR3 region has the DNA TGTGCCAGCAGCCCCCGAGGACAATTCTACGAGCAGTACTTC. This codes for CASSPRGQFYEQYF.

The CDR3 spells CASSQGWTEGGELFF. In nucleotides, the CDR3 is TGTGCCAGCAGCCAAGGATGGACAGAAGGCGGGGAGCTGTTTTTT. The chain carries TRBV14 and TRBJ2-2; D possibly corresponds to TRBD1 (6 bases). The V end was cut by 1 base, the J end by 7 bases, with 13 bases between. CDR3 length equals 15 residues. Germline V gene data show CDR1 as SGHDN and CDR2 as FVKESK.

This chain links TRBV15 with TRBJ2-1, with TRBD1 matching over 8 bases. The V segment lost 8 bases and the J segment 9 bases; nucleotides outside the gene matches: 15. The CDR3 loop spans 15 amino acids. Germline assignment: CDR1 LNHNV and CDR2 YYDKDF (reference sequence). This chain's CDR3 is CATGSGGQGRSEQFF. The CDR3 bases are TGTGCCACCGGATCGGGTGGACAGGGTAGGAGTGAGCAGTTCTTC.

This chain joins TRBV3-1 (or the pseudogene TRBV3-2) and TRBJ2-2, with TRBD1 matching over 9 bases. This CDR3 has 18 residues. V shed 2 bases, J shed 3 bases, and the junction held 10 bases outside the gene matches. Germline V CDR1 and CDR2: LGHDT, YNNKEL (reference sequence). In nucleotides, the CDR3 is TGTGCCAGCAGCCAACGATTACCGGGACAGGGCGACACCGGGGAGCTGTTTTTT. Amino acid sequence: CASSQRLPGQGDTGELFF.

To note about this clone: Germline is not matched at one junction end, which may reflect a read error. The chain couples TRBV2 to TRBJ2-5, with 7 bases that match TRBD1. The CDR3 extends over 14 amino acids. The germline V gene encodes CDR1 SNHLY and CDR2 FYNNEI. The CDR3 bases are TGTGCCAGCAGTGAGACCGGGACAGTAGAGGCCCAGTACTTC. This gives the protein CASSETGTVEAQYF.